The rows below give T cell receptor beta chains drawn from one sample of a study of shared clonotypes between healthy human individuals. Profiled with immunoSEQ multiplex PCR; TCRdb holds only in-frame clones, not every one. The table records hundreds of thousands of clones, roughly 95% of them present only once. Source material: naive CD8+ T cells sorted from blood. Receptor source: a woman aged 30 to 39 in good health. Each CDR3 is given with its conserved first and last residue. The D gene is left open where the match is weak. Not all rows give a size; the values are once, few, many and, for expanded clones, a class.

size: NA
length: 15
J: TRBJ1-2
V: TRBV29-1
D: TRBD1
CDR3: CSVEERQGANFGYTF
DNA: TGCAGCGTTGAAGAAAGACAGGGGGCGAATTTTGGCTACACCTTC

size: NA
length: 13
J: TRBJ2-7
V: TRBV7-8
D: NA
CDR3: CASSLGSTYEQYF
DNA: TGTGCCAGCAGCTTAGGTTCGACCTACGAGCAGTACTTC

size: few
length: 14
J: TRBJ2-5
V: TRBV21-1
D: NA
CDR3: CASSKGVVQETQYF
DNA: TGTGCCAGCAGCAAAGGGGTGGTCCAAGAGACCCAGTACTTC

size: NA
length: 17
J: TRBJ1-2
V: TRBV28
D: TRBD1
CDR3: CASSSPYRDRGHSGYTF
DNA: TGTGCCAGCAGTTCCCCGTATCGGGACAGGGGGCATAGTGGCTACACCTTC

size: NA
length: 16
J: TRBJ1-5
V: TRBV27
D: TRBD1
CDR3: CASSLTGTGVIQPQHF
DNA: TGTGCCAGCAGTTTGACCGGGACAGGGGTTATTCAGCCCCAGCATTTT

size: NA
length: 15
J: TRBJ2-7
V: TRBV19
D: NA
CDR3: CASSPGGVSSYEQYF
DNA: TGTGCCAGTAGTCCCGGAGGGGTTTCTTCCTACGAGCAGTACTTC

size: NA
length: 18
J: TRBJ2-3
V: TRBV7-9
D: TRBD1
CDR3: CASRQKKTGGTSTDTQYF
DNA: TGTGCCAGCAGGCAAAAAAAAACAGGGGGAACTAGCACAGATACGCAGTATTTT

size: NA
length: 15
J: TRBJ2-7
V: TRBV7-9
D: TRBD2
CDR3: CASSSRDSGSYEQYF
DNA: TGTGCCAGCAGCTCCCGGGATAGCGGGAGTTACGAGCAGTACTTC

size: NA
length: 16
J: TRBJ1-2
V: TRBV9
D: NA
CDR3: CASSVEQGLANYGYTF
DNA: TGTGCCAGCAGCGTAGAGCAGGGGCTAGCTAACTATGGCTACACCTTC

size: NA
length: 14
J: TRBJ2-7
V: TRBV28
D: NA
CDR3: CAARPSDDSYEQYF
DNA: TGTGCCGCCAGACCTAGCGACGACTCCTACGAGCAGTACTTC

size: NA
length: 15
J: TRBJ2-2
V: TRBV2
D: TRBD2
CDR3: CASSESGRYTGELFF
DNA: TGTGCCAGCAGCGAAAGCGGGAGGTATACCGGGGAGCTGTTTTTT

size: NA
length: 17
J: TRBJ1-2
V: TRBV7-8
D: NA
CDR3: CASSLGRHTQTGPGYTF
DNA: TGTGCCAGCAGCTTAGGGAGACACACCCAAACAGGTCCTGGCTACACCTTC

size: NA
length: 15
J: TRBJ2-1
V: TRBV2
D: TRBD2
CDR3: CASRPSGRAGNEQFF
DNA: TGTGCCAGCAGGCCTAGCGGGAGGGCTGGCAATGAGCAGTTCTTC

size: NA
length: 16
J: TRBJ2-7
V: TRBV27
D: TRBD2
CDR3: CASSPGTSGRLDEQYF
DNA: TGTGCCAGCAGTCCCGGGACTAGCGGGAGGCTCGACGAGCAGTACTTC

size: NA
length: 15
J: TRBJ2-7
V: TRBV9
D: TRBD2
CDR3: CASSEGLAETYEQYF
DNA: TGTGCCAGCAGCGAGGGACTAGCGGAGACCTACGAGCAGTACTTC

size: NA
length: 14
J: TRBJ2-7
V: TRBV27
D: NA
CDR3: CASRPLGNTYEQYF
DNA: TGTGCCAGCAGACCTCTCGGGAATACCTACGAGCAGTACTTC

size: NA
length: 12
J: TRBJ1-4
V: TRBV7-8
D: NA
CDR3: CASSGTREKLFF
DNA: TGTGCCAGCAGCGGGACCCGGGAAAAACTGTTTTTT

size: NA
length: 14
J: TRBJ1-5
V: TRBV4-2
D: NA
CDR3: CASSIQGSNQPQHF
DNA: TGTGCCAGCAGCATACAGGGAAGCAATCAGCCCCAGCATTTT

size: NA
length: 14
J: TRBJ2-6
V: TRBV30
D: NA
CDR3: CAWASGSGANVLTF
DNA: TGTGCCTGGGCGAGCGGCTCTGGGGCCAACGTCCTGACTTTC

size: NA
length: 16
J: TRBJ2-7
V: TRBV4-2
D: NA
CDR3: CASSQDFGLQTYEQYF
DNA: TGTGCCAGCAGCCAAGATTTTGGCCTCCAGACTTACGAGCAGTACTTC

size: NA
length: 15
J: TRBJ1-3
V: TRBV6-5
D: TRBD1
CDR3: CASSGGQGPGNTIYF
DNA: TGTGCCAGCAGTGGGGGACAGGGACCTGGAAACACCATATATTTT

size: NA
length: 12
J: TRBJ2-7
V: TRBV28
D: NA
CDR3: CASSSMQGEQYF
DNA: TGTGCCAGCAGTTCGATGCAGGGGGAGCAGTACTTC

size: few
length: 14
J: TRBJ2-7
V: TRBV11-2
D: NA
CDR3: CASSSLADTYEQYF
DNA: TGTGCCAGCAGTTCACTAGCCGACACCTACGAGCAGTACTTC

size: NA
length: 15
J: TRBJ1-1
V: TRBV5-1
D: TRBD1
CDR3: CASSLGTGEATEAFF
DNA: TGCGCCAGCAGCTTGGGGACAGGGGAGGCCACTGAAGCTTTCTTT

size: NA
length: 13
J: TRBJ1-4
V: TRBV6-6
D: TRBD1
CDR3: CASRTGQNEKLFF
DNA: TGTGCCAGCAGGACGGGACAGAATGAAAAACTGTTTTTT

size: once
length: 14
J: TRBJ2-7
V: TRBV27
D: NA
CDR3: CASSFFAASYEQYF
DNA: TGTGCCAGCAGTTTTTTTGCGGCCTCCTACGAGCAGTACTTC

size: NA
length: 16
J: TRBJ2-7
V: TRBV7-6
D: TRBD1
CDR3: CASSLSRDRGSYEQYF
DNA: TGTGCCAGCAGCTTATCCCGGGACAGGGGCAGCTACGAGCAGTACTTC

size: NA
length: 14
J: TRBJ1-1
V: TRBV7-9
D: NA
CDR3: CASETQEKNTEAFF
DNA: TGTGCCAGTGAAACACAGGAGAAGAACACTGAAGCTTTCTTT

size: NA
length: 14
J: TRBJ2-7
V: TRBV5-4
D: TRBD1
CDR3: CASSRLTGNYEQYF
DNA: TGTGCCAGCAGCAGATTGACAGGGAACTACGAGCAGTACTTC

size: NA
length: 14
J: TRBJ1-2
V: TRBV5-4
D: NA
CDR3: CASSPDSGGYGYTF
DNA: TGTGCCAGCAGCCCGGACAGTGGCGGCTATGGCTACACCTTC

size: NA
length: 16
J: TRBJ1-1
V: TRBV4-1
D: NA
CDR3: CASRQFPGGGGTEAFF
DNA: TGCGCCAGCAGACAATTTCCCGGGGGGGGAGGCACTGAAGCTTTCTTT

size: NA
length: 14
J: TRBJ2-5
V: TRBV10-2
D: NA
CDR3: CASSLGHYQETQYF
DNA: TGCGCCAGCAGCCTGGGACACTACCAAGAGACCCAGTACTTC

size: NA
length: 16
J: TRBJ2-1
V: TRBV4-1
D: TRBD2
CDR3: CASSQDEGLALDEQFF
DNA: TGCGCCAGCAGCCAAGATGAGGGACTAGCCTTGGATGAGCAGTTCTTC

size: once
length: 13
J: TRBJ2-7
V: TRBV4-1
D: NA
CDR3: CASSQGDGDEQYF
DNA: TGCGCCAGCAGCCAAGGGGACGGGGACGAGCAGTACTTC

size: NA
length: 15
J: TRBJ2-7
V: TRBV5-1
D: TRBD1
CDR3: CASSGTTGVPYEQYF
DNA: TGCGCCAGCAGCGGGACGACAGGGGTCCCCTACGAGCAGTACTTC

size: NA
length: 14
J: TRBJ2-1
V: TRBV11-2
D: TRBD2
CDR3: CASSLTAGGNEQFF
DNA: TGTGCCAGCAGCTTAACGGCGGGAGGCAATGAGCAGTTCTTC

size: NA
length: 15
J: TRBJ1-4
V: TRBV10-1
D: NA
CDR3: CASSESSGLNEKLFF
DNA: TGCGCCAGCAGTGAGTCGTCAGGGCTCAATGAAAAACTGTTTTTT

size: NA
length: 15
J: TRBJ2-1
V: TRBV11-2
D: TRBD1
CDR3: CASSLSGTGVWEQFF
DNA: TGTGCCAGCAGCCTCTCCGGGACAGGGGTATGGGAGCAGTTCTTC

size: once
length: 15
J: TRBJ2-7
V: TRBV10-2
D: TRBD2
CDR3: CASSDGTSVSYEQYF
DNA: TGCGCCAGCAGTGATGGGACTAGCGTTTCCTACGAGCAGTACTTC

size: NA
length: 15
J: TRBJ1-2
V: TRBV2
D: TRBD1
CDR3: CASSTNPGGEDGYTF
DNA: TGTGCCAGCAGCACTAACCCAGGGGGCGAGGATGGCTACACCTTC

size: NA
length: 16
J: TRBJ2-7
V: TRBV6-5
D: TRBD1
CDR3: CASSYSSWTGGGEQYF
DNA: TGTGCCAGCAGTTACTCGTCCTGGACAGGGGGGGGTGAGCAGTACTTC